A single sample is the source of the 9 T cell receptor beta chains below, sequenced in a study of blood T cell repertoires in COVID-19. Produced via immunoSEQ multiplex PCR; TCRdb's table is partial and in-frame only. The profile shows under 150,000 clones, roughly three quarters of them singletons. Sequencing input: peripheral blood. Source of these receptors: a man at least 80 years old with acute or convalescent COVID-19.

This sequence joins TRBV10-3 and TRBJ1-5, with D hard to call. Trimming removed 0 bases at V and 4 bases at J, with 7 bases between. In germline, CDR1 is ENHRY, CDR2 SYGVKD. This CDR3 has 14 amino acids. CDR3 sequence reads: CAISESAGNQPQHF. For the CDR3, the DNA is TGTGCCATCAGTGAGTCAGCAGGAAATCAGCCCCAGCATTTT.

V is TRBV6-1 and J is TRBJ2-7, with TRBD1 matching over 9 bases. The CDR3 consists of 16 residues. Per the germline V gene, CDR1 is MNHNS and CDR2 is SASEGT. J was trimmed by 1 base and V by 4 bases; bases with no gene match: 8. The CDR3 DNA follows: TGTGCCAGCAGTGCTTTCCTACAGGGGGCATCCTACGAGCAGTACTTC. This codes for CASSAFLQGASYEQYF.

This chain uses TRBV7-2 with TRBJ2-3; D gene ambiguous. Germline V gene data show CDR1 as SGHTA and CDR2 as FQGNSA. This CDR3 comprises 15 residues. V was shortened by 0 bases and J by 1 base, with 8 bases between the two germline ends. The CDR3 region has the DNA TGTGCCAGCAGCTTAGCGAACAGCCGCACAGATACGCAGTATTTT. Its protein is CASSLANSRTDTQYF. The variable domain in full, completed from reference TRBV7-2 and TRBJ2-3, reads GAGVSQSPSNKVTEKGKDVELRCDPISGHTALYWYRQSLGQGLEFLIYFQGNSAPDKSGLPSDRFSAERTGGSVSTLTIQRTQQEDSAVYLCASSLANSRTDTQYFGPGTRLTVL.

In its sample, this clone was seen once. The sample contains more than one DNA sequence encoding this CDR3. This chain links TRBV5-1 with TRBJ2-5; 13 bases match TRBD2. The length of the CDR3 is 16 residues. Germline trimming cut 0 bases from V and 1 base from J; bases unmatched to any gene: 0. Germline CDR1 and CDR2: SGHRS and YFSETQ. Here the CDR3 DNA reads TGCGCCAGCAGCTTGGGACTAGCGGGGGGCCAAGAGACCCAGTACTTC. It specifies CASSLGLAGGQETQYF.

This clone has a handful of counts. The chain combines TRBV28 with TRBJ2-1, with 10 positions matching TRBD2. V gave up 8 bases and J gave up 4 bases; unmatched junction bases: 11. Germline V CDR1 and CDR2: MDHEN, SYDVKM. This CDR3 region has 16 residues. The CDR3 DNA sequence: TGTGCCAGCGGTAAAATTAGCGGGGGGATATACAATGAGCAGTTCTTC. Translated: CASGKISGGIYNEQFF.

The chain is built from TRBV7-3 and TRBJ2-5; weak D call: TRBD1 (6 bases). V dropped 1 base and J dropped 2 bases, with 17 bases sitting between them. The CDR3 is 17 amino acids. Germline V gene sequence: CDR1 SGHTA, CDR2 FQGTGA. This CDR3 reads CASSLKDRLKEQETQYF. Here the CDR3 DNA reads TGTGCCAGCAGCTTAAAAGACAGGTTAAAGGAACAAGAGACCCAGTACTTC. The full variable domain, its missing parts supplied by reference TRBV7-3 and TRBJ2-5, is GAGVSQTPSNKVTEKGKYVELRCDPISGHTALYWYRQSLGQGPEFLIYFQGTGAADDSGLPNDRFFAVRPEGSVSTLKIQRTERGDSAVYLCASSLKDRLKEQETQYFGPGTRLLVL.

The gene calls are TRBV5-1 and TRBJ1-2, with D possibly matching TRBD1 (5 bases). This CDR3 contains 13 residues. CDR1 and CDR2 (germline): SGHRS, YFSETQ. Trimming pared 0 bases from V and 8 bases from J, leaving 11 bases between. CDR3 sequence: CASSLEGSRGYTF. The CDR3, as DNA: TGCGCCAGCAGCTTGGAGGGGTCTCGGGGCTACACCTTC.

The V call is TRBV6-4, the J call TRBJ1-4; a possible D gene is TRBD1 (5 bases). Germline V gene data show CDR1 as MRHNA and CDR2 as SNTAGT. CDR3 length: 15 amino acids. V lost 5 bases, J lost 8 bases, and 18 bases lay in between. The CDR3 region is CASSSTGTRGEKLFF. CDR3 in DNA: TGTGCCAGCAGTTCCACAGGAACCCGGGGGGAAAAACTGTTTTTT.

This clone was recorded only once. The chain is built from TRBV6-2 or TRBV6-3 and TRBJ2-7; D might be TRBD1 (6 bases). This CDR3 has 12 amino acids. The germline CDR1 and CDR2 sequences are MNHEY and SVGEGT. Trimming left V 4 bases short and J 6 bases short, with 10 bases between. CDR3 in amino acids: CASSSTGFEQYF. CDR3 coding DNA: TGTGCCAGCAGTTCTACAGGGTTCGAGCAGTACTTC.